This TCR beta chain was captured in a study of cytomegalovirus exposure and HLA in healthy donors. Overall study results and limits: In a later analysis, specific HLA alleles were associated with more than 15,000 TCR beta sequences at a 0.05 false discovery rate. Altogether, 150 to 200 TCR beta chains were recorded as cytomegalovirus-associated.

This clone was seen more than once but under ten times. Its target is not known. 13 Jbeta primers and 60 Vbeta primers were used for the PCR. Measured with immunoSEQ multiplex PCR; TCRdb has only the in-frame clones, and not every one. The table has about 130,000 clones, about 74% seen once. Trimming pared 3 bases from V and 2 bases from J, leaving 14 bases between. This CDR3 contains 15 residues. Germline values: CDR1 SGHRS, CDR2 YFSETQ. This receptor was obtained from a man aged 35-49 years in good health and CMV-seronegative. This chain connects TRBV5-1 to TRBJ1-2; unclear D gene. Input material: PBMCs. CDR3 DNA: TGCGCCAGCAGCTGGGGAGGTTCAAGAAACTATGGCTACACCTTC. It codes for CASSWGGSRNYGYTF. The whole variable domain, filled in from reference TRBV5-1 and TRBJ1-2, reads KAGVTQTPRYLIKTRGQQVTLSCSPISGHRSVSWYQQTPGQGLQFLFEYFSETQRNKGNFPGRFSGRQFSNSRSEMNVSTLELGDSALYLCASSWGGSRNYGYTFGSGTRLTVV.